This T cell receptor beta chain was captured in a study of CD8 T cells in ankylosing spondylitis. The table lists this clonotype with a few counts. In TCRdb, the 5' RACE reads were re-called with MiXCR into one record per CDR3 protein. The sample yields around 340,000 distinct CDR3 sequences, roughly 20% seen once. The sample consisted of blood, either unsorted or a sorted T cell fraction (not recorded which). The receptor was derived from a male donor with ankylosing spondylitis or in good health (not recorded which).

CDR3 bases: TGCGCCAGCAGCCAAGGGGTAATGGAACAAGAGACCCAGTACTTC. Protein: CASSQGVMEQETQYF. The chain is built from TRBV4-1 and TRBJ2-5, with no clear D. The CDR3 contains 15 residues. V was cut by 1 base and J by 2 bases, with 11 bases left in between. Germline V gives CDR1 MGHRA, CDR2 YSYEKL.